Reported below is one TCR beta chain. No cognate antigen has been identified for it. It has no much larger one-base neighbor in the sample; base qualities were not kept. TCRbeta CDR3 regions were amplified from genomic DNA using the immunoSEQ Assay, a bias-controlled multiplex PCR. Turning to the authors' computational methods: The number of nucleated cells in each sample was estimated from the amplification of reference gene primers within the assay. Sequence reads were collapsed and filtered to measure the absolute abundance of every unique TCRbeta CDR3 rearrangement. Productive Simpson clonality was computed per sample as the square root of Simpson's diversity index over productive rearrangements. Held by TCRdb, this immuneACCESS table contains in-frame sequences only and omits some clones. Under half of the omission traces to an unresolved V gene where checked; the cause of the rest is unknown. Clone size and the V and J calls come from that table; the DNA yielded D and trimming. This sample holds roughly 64,000 clones; 84% were observed only once. 5.6% of the sample is taken by the ten largest.

V loses 1 base, J loses 4 bases, and the germline ends lie 8 bases apart. The CDR3 runs 14 residues from the cysteine to the phenylalanine. Only the CDR3 DNA is retained, 42 bases long and in frame from the first base. CDR1 MNHNS and CDR2 SASEGT are derived from the germline V gene. This sample stems from a study of blood T cell repertoires in COVID-19 (dated by TCRdb to the early 2020s). Study-wide context: The collaborator samples originated in the United States, Italy and Spain and spanned the acute and convalescent phases of COVID-19. Deeply sampled blood TCRbeta repertoires from subjects exposed to, actively infected with, or recovered from COVID-19 were included in the dataset. Sample metadata almost always included a de-identified subject ID, COVID-19 status, age in years and sex. Where available, HLA class I and class II types were taken from metadata supplied by the sample provider and were not determined by assay-based typing. The repertoires were made available in a free public database intended to serve as a resource for research on the immune response to SARS-CoV-2. The samples were drawn from two sources: the first 160 participants of the ongoing ImmuneRACE study, and 950 to 1,500 subjects contributed by 6 global collaborators. The prospective study material was composed of cDNA or gDNA derived from T cells, B-cell-depleted T cells, or PBMCs. Overall results and qualifications from the work: Clinical and demographic metadata were provided uncurated, with the amount varying by source and participant.

The collaborating institutions used their own protocols to collect whole blood in K2EDTA tubes. For TCRbeta analysis, collaborators shipped samples in one of three forms: frozen whole blood, isolated PBMCs, or DNA extracted from either of those sample types. Sequenced sample: peripheral blood. The source is a woman aged 55-70 years with acute or convalescent COVID-19. The chain is encoded by TRBV6-1 joined to TRBJ1-3, with TRBD1 perhaps the D gene, on 5 matching bases. The CDR3 here reads CASSEGSGGNTIYF. The nucleotides read TGTGCCAGCAGTGAAGGGTCAGGGGGAAACACCATATATTTT.